These T cell receptor beta chains were read from a single sample in a study of resident and recirculating memory T cells in vitiligo. TCRdb keeps only in-frame clones here, not all; method: immunoSEQ multiplex PCR. The sample carries around 76,000 clones, approximately 90% recorded once. The source material was blood. The origin of the receptors is a male donor with vitiligo. Each CDR3 is given with its conserved first and last residue. The D gene is left open where the match is weak. Clone size, where shown, is once, few, many, or a class for clones that have expanded.

V	size	J	D	DNA	CDR3
TRBV7-9	.	TRBJ1-5	.	TGTGCCAGCAGCCCCGAACAGGGACAGCCCCAGCATTTT	CASSPEQGQPQHF
TRBV9	.	TRBJ2-2	TRBD1	TGTGCCAGCAGCGATTCGGGACAGGGCCTTACCGGGGAGCTGTTTTTT	CASSDSGQGLTGELFF
TRBV7-9	.	TRBJ1-4	.	TGTGCCAGCAGCTTGAGCACGGCAACTAATGAAAAACTGTTTTTT	CASSLSTATNEKLFF
TRBV29-1	.	TRBJ2-1	TRBD1	TGCAGCGTTACAGGGACAGGGGTTAACAATGAGCAGTTCTTC	CSVTGTGVNNEQFF
TRBV5-4	.	TRBJ2-1	.	TGTGCCAGCAGCTTCCGCAGCCTAGACAATGAGCAGTTCTTC	CASSFRSLDNEQFF
TRBV7-2	.	TRBJ1-2	.	TGTGCCAGCAGCTTTAAGGGAGCAGGGGCCCTAGGAGGAGGCTACACCTTC	CASSFKGAGALGGGYTF
TRBV6-1	.	TRBJ2-5	.	TGTGCCAGCAGTGGGTTGGGGGCCCCTGGAGAGACCCAGTACTTC	CASSGLGAPGETQYF
TRBV7-9	.	TRBJ1-2	.	TGTGCCAGCAGCTCCGACGGAAAGGGGCCTGGCTACACCTTC	CASSSDGKGPGYTF
TRBV6-5	.	TRBJ2-1	TRBD1	TGTGCCAGCAGTGGTGGGACAGGGGTTGGTAATGAGCAGTTCTTC	CASSGGTGVGNEQFF
TRBV21-1	.	TRBJ2-4	.	TGTGCCAGCACCGATCCCTGGGGGAGGGTGGGGGGTCTCATTCAGTACTTC	CASTDPWGRVGGLIQYF
TRBV28	.	TRBJ1-6	.	TGTGCCAGCAGTTTTGGGCAGTTGGTGGATTCACCCCTCCACTTT	CASSFGQLVDSPLHF
TRBV5-1	.	TRBJ2-1	TRBD2	TGCGCCAGCAGCCTGACTAGCGGGGGCCCCAATGAGCAGTTCTTC	CASSLTSGGPNEQFF
TRBV6-1	.	TRBJ2-1	.	TGTGCCAGCAGTGGGCGGGGTACTAGTTTGCAGTTCTTC	CASSGRGTSLQFF
TRBV5-8	.	TRBJ1-1	TRBD1	TGTGCCAGCAGCTCGGACAGGGGCTGGACGGAACCTGAAGCTTTCTTT	CASSSDRGWTEPEAFF
TRBV11-1	.	TRBJ2-7	TRBD2	TGTGCCAGCAGCTTAGATGGCGGGGGGCCCGAGCAGTACTTC	CASSLDGGGPEQYF
TRBV7-2	.	TRBJ2-7	.	TGTGCCAGCAGCCCTGGGCGAGACGGCGAGCAGTACTTC	CASSPGRDGEQYF
TRBV7-9	.	TRBJ1-1	.	TGTGCCAGCACCCGTGGAGGGAATGAAGCTTTCTTT	CASTRGGNEAFF
TRBV5-1	once	TRBJ2-4	.	TGCGCCAGCAGCTTGACAGGAAACAAAAACATTCAGTACTTC	CASSLTGNKNIQYF
TRBV4-3	.	TRBJ2-3	TRBD2	TGCGCCAGCAGCCAAGAGGGGCTAGCGGGGGGGCTAACAGATACGCAGTATTTT	CASSQEGLAGGLTDTQYF
TRBV5-1	.	TRBJ2-3	.	TGCGCCAGCAGTACCCAGTCTGAAGATACGCAGTATTTT	CASSTQSEDTQYF
TRBV4-1	once	TRBJ2-7	.	TGCGCCAGCAGCCAAGATCGACTGGAGGCCTACGAGCAGTACTTC	CASSQDRLEAYEQYF
TRBV18	once	TRBJ1-1	TRBD1	TGTGCCAGCTCACCACCGGCCGCAGGGGGAATCACTGAAGCTTTCTTT	CASSPPAAGGITEAFF
TRBV18	.	TRBJ2-2	.	TGTGCCAGCTTACCGACAACAGGGCCGAACACCGGGGAGCTGTTTTTT	CASLPTTGPNTGELFF
TRBV19	.	TRBJ2-7	TRBD1	TGTGCCAGTAGTATTCGCCAAGGACAGGGCGCCGAGCAGTACTTC	CASSIRQGQGAEQYF
TRBV6-5	once	TRBJ1-2	TRBD1	TGTGCCAGCAGTCCAGGGACAGGAGACTATGGCTACACCTTC	CASSPGTGDYGYTF
TRBV4-2	.	TRBJ1-4	.	TGTGCCAGCAGCCAAGACCCTAGCCGAACTAATGAAAAACTGTTTTTT	CASSQDPSRTNEKLFF
TRBV14	.	TRBJ2-3	.	TGTGCCAGCAGCCAGACAGGCGGAACAGATACGCAGTATTTT	CASSQTGGTDTQYF
TRBV9	.	TRBJ1-3	.	TGTGCCAGCAGCGTAGGGACAGTCTCTGGAAACACCATATATTTT	CASSVGTVSGNTIYF
TRBV6-4	.	TRBJ1-6	.	TGTGCCAGCAGTGGGGAGGGGGGAGGACAATCACCCCTCCACTTT	CASSGEGGGQSPLHF
TRBV5-1	.	TRBJ2-7	TRBD1	TGCGCCAGCAGCTTGGGGGACAGGGGAGTCGCCTACGAGCAGTACTTC	CASSLGDRGVAYEQYF
TRBV4-3	.	TRBJ2-3	TRBD2	TGCGCCAGCAGCCAACTAGCGGGCCCCACAGATACGCAGTATTTT	CASSQLAGPTDTQYF
TRBV7-3	.	TRBJ2-7	TRBD1	TGTGCCAGCAGCCCCTCGCCGGACAGGGCGTACGAGCAGTACTTC	CASSPSPDRAYEQYF
TRBV4-2	.	TRBJ2-1	TRBD2	TGTGCCAGCAGCCAAGATCTTACGGCTAGCGGATACCTAGGGGATGAGCAGTTCTTC	CASSQDLTASGYLGDEQFF
TRBV21-1	.	TRBJ2-7	.	TGTGCCAGCAGCAAAAAGGGACCACAGGGGCACCCCTACGAGCAGTACTTC	CASSKKGPQGHPYEQYF
TRBV11-2	.	TRBJ2-2	TRBD1	TGTGCCAGCAGCGCCGGACAGGGGGCAGTCGGGGAGCTGTTTTTT	CASSAGQGAVGELFF
TRBV7-9	.	TRBJ2-1	.	TGTGCCAGCAGCTTGGTGCCTTGGACTTCAAGCTCCTACAATGAGCAGTTCTTC	CASSLVPWTSSSYNEQFF
TRBV4-3	.	TRBJ1-4	.	TGCGCCAGCAGCCAAGACCAGACACCAACTAATGAAAAACTGTTTTTT	CASSQDQTPTNEKLFF
TRBV28	.	TRBJ2-7	TRBD1	TGTGCCAGCAGTGCCGGGGGCAGGGGGCTTTGGGAGCAGTACTTC	CASSAGGRGLWEQYF
TRBV28	.	TRBJ2-6	.	TGTGCCAGCAGTTTCACCCCGGGTCTGGGGGCCAACGTCCTGACTTTC	CASSFTPGLGANVLTF
TRBV4-2	.	TRBJ2-1	TRBD2	TGTGCCAGCAGCCAACCGGGGGGTCCTATTGATGAGCAGTTCTTC	CASSQPGGPIDEQFF
TRBV5-1	.	TRBJ2-3	TRBD2	TGCGCCAGCAGCTTGGGAGCTAGCGGGGACACAGATACGCAGTATTTT	CASSLGASGDTDTQYF
TRBV6-4	.	TRBJ2-1	TRBD2	TGTGCCAGCAGTGACTCGACTAGCGGGAATGAGCAGTTCTTC	CASSDSTSGNEQFF
TRBV7-2	.	TRBJ2-7	TRBD1	TGTGCCAGCAGCATTAGGGGTGGTGGACAGGCTTCCTACGAGCAGTACTTC	CASSIRGGGQASYEQYF
TRBV2	.	TRBJ2-2	TRBD1	TGTGCCAGCAACTTTAGAGGGGGCCGATACACCGGGGAGCTGTTTTTT	CASNFRGGRYTGELFF
TRBV5-3	.	TRBJ1-6	.	TGTGCCAGAAGCTTAGTTCGACGAGGAGATTCACCCCTCCACTTT	CARSLVRRGDSPLHF
TRBV5-4	.	TRBJ2-6	.	TGTGCCAGCAGCTCGGGGTCACCTGGGGCCAACGTCCTGACTTTC	CASSSGSPGANVLTF
TRBV10-1	.	TRBJ1-2	TRBD1	TGCGCCAGGATTCCCAGGGGGAGCTACACCTTC	CARIPRGSYTF
TRBV21-1	.	TRBJ1-6	.	TGTGCCAGCAGCAAAGAGAGTGAAACGGGTGGTAAAAATAATTCACCCCTCCACTTT	CASSKESETGGKNNSPLHF
TRBV11-2	.	TRBJ2-7	TRBD1	TGTGCCAGCAGCTACCGGACAGGGGGCTACGAGCAGTACTTC	CASSYRTGGYEQYF
TRBV6-1	once	TRBJ1-2	.	TGTGCCAGCAGTGAACAGCAGGGAAGATATGGCTACACCTTC	CASSEQQGRYGYTF
TRBV4-3	.	TRBJ2-3	TRBD2	TGCGCCAGCAGCCAAGCCCACGGACTAGGGTCAGATACGCAGTATTTT	CASSQAHGLGSDTQYF
TRBV7-9	few	TRBJ1-1	.	TGTGCCACTTCTCGGGGATCGAGTCAGGTGAACACTGAAGCTTTCTTT	CATSRGSSQVNTEAFF
TRBV5-6	.	TRBJ2-3	.	TGTGCCAGCAGCTGGGCTGTGGCAAGCACAGATACGCAGTATTTT	CASSWAVASTDTQYF
TRBV5-4	.	TRBJ1-1	TRBD1	TGTGCCAGCAACCCTTTTTCCCTGGGACAGGAGACCACTGAAGCTTTCTTT	CASNPFSLGQETTEAFF
TRBV6-6	.	TRBJ1-5	.	TGTGCCAGCAGTTACGCGGACAGCCACCCACCCCAGCATTTT	CASSYADSHPPQHF
TRBV7-2	.	TRBJ1-5	.	TGTGCCAGCAGCTTAGTATCCAGGGTATATCAGCCCCAGCATTTT	CASSLVSRVYQPQHF
TRBV5-1	.	TRBJ2-7	TRBD2	TGCGCCAGCAGCTTGACGGGAGGGGACGAGTTCACCTACGAGCAGTACTTC	CASSLTGGDEFTYEQYF